A selection of T cell receptor beta chains follows, all from one sample in a study of OX40 agonist ivuxolimab in advanced cancers. The protocol was immunoSEQ multiplex PCR, while the TCRdb copy is restricted to in-frame clones and leaves out a portion. This table holds 90,000 or so clones, about 91% found once. The material sequenced was CD4+ or CD8+ T cells sorted from blood, taken in a trial of the OX40 agonist ivuxolimab. Receptors were obtained from an adult with an advanced solid tumor such as melanoma, head and neck, liver or kidney cancer. CDR3s include the opening cysteine and the closing phenylalanine or tryptophan. Fields, in order: D gene, J gene, V gene, clone size, CDR3 DNA, CDR3 protein. The D gene is left open where the match is weak. Expanded clones are given a class, and other clones once, few, many or no size at all.

d_gene: -; j_gene: TRBJ1-2; v_gene: TRBV5-6; abundance: -; CDR3nt: TGTGCCAGCAGTTTAGGGTCAAAGGGCAGGGATCAGGGCTACACCTTC; CDR3aa: CASSLGSKGRDQGYTF
d_gene: TRBD2; j_gene: TRBJ2-1; v_gene: TRBV5-4; abundance: -; CDR3nt: TGTGCCAGCAGCAGTGGTTCGGGGGGACTACTATACAATGAGCAGTTCTTC; CDR3aa: CASSSGSGGLLYNEQFF
d_gene: -; j_gene: TRBJ2-7; v_gene: TRBV28; abundance: -; CDR3nt: TGTGCCAGCCGGGAACTAAGCTACTACGAGCAGTACTTC; CDR3aa: CASRELSYYEQYF
d_gene: TRBD1; j_gene: TRBJ1-1; v_gene: TRBV4-3; abundance: -; CDR3nt: TGCGCCAGCAGCCAAGAACTAGGCGGACAGGGGAGGACTGAAGCTTTCTTT; CDR3aa: CASSQELGGQGRTEAFF
d_gene: -; j_gene: TRBJ2-3; v_gene: TRBV6-5; abundance: -; CDR3nt: TGTGCCAGCAGTTACTCCTATAGTCGTGTAGAGCAGTATTTT; CDR3aa: CASSYSYSRVEQYF
d_gene: -; j_gene: TRBJ1-1; v_gene: TRBV28; abundance: -; CDR3nt: TGTGCCAGCAGTTTATCAGGACGGATGAACACTGAAGCTTTCTTT; CDR3aa: CASSLSGRMNTEAFF
d_gene: TRBD2; j_gene: TRBJ2-3; v_gene: TRBV5-1; abundance: -; CDR3nt: TGCGCCAGCAGCCCCGGGGGGGCCGGAGATACGCAGTATTTT; CDR3aa: CASSPGGAGDTQYF
d_gene: -; j_gene: TRBJ1-5; v_gene: TRBV18; abundance: few; CDR3nt: TGTGCCAGCTCACCAGGGAATCAGCCCCAGCATTTT; CDR3aa: CASSPGNQPQHF
d_gene: -; j_gene: TRBJ1-3; v_gene: TRBV6-5; abundance: -; CDR3nt: TGTGCCAGCAATGAGGTGGCTGGAAACACCATATATTTT; CDR3aa: CASNEVAGNTIYF
d_gene: -; j_gene: TRBJ2-7; v_gene: TRBV7-3; abundance: -; CDR3nt: TGTGCCAGCAGCCCCACCGGGCAGTCCTACGAGCAGTACTTC; CDR3aa: CASSPTGQSYEQYF
d_gene: -; j_gene: TRBJ1-1; v_gene: TRBV30; abundance: once; CDR3nt: TGTGCCTGGAGTCGACCTGGGGGGGAGAACACTGAAGCTTTCTTT; CDR3aa: CAWSRPGGENTEAFF
d_gene: -; j_gene: TRBJ2-5; v_gene: TRBV7-3; abundance: -; CDR3nt: TGTGCCAGCAGCTTAACAGGGCTAGAGACCCAGTACTTC; CDR3aa: CASSLTGLETQYF
d_gene: TRBD2; j_gene: TRBJ2-5; v_gene: TRBV5-1; abundance: -; CDR3nt: TGCGCCAGCAGCGGACCGGGACTAGCGGGAGGGCTTTCGGAGACCCAGTACTTC; CDR3aa: CASSGPGLAGGLSETQYF
d_gene: -; j_gene: TRBJ1-2; v_gene: TRBV6-1; abundance: once; CDR3nt: TGTGCCAGCAGTGAAACCAGAAGGGGCGCCGGGTATGGCTACACCTTC; CDR3aa: CASSETRRGAGYGYTF
d_gene: -; j_gene: TRBJ2-3; v_gene: TRBV4-3; abundance: -; CDR3nt: TGCGCCAGCAGCCAAGAACTTTACAGGGACTCTAACACAGATACGCAGTATTTT; CDR3aa: CASSQELYRDSNTDTQYF
d_gene: -; j_gene: TRBJ1-2; v_gene: TRBV15; abundance: few; CDR3nt: TGTGCCACCAGCATCGTCCCACTGGGTCGACGGGGTGGCTACACCTTC; CDR3aa: CATSIVPLGRRGGYTF
d_gene: TRBD1; j_gene: TRBJ1-6; v_gene: TRBV30; abundance: -; CDR3nt: TGTGCCTGGAGTAGACAGGGGAATTCACCCCTCCACTTT; CDR3aa: CAWSRQGNSPLHF
d_gene: TRBD1; j_gene: TRBJ1-1; v_gene: TRBV2; abundance: -; CDR3nt: TGTGCCACACGGGACAGGGGTCTATTGGGCGCTTTCTTT; CDR3aa: CATRDRGLLGAFF
d_gene: TRBD2; j_gene: TRBJ2-3; v_gene: TRBV5-1; abundance: few; CDR3nt: TGCGCCAGCAGCTTACATAGCGGGATCCAGACAGATACGCAGTATTTT; CDR3aa: CASSLHSGIQTDTQYF
d_gene: -; j_gene: TRBJ2-1; v_gene: TRBV7-9; abundance: -; CDR3nt: TGTGCCAGCCGAGGGAGTTGGTACAATGAGCAGTTCTTC; CDR3aa: CASRGSWYNEQFF
d_gene: -; j_gene: TRBJ1-1; v_gene: TRBV30; abundance: -; CDR3nt: TGTGCCTGGAGTGTGCCAGAGAACACTGAAGCTTTCTTT; CDR3aa: CAWSVPENTEAFF
d_gene: -; j_gene: TRBJ2-3; v_gene: TRBV7-6; abundance: -; CDR3nt: TGTGCCAGCAGCTCGCCGGGTCTCACAGATACGCAGTATTTT; CDR3aa: CASSSPGLTDTQYF
d_gene: TRBD1; j_gene: TRBJ1-2; v_gene: TRBV2; abundance: few; CDR3nt: TGTGCCAGCAGTACCGGGACAGGGGGCCTTGGGTATGGCTACACCTTC; CDR3aa: CASSTGTGGLGYGYTF